The clone carrying this TCR beta chain was recorded once. Its antigen remains unidentified. Clones were read by immunoSEQ multiplex PCR, and TCRdb kept only the in-frame ones, dropping some. The sample consists of 6,000 or so clones, 60% to 85% of them appearing once. Repertoires were sampled repeatedly during chemoradiotherapy. CDR1 is LNHDA, CDR2 SQIVND, per germline (reference sequence). This CDR3 has 16 residues. J was trimmed by 4 bases and V by 3 bases; bases with no gene match: 5. This sample is drawn from a study of chemoradiotherapy in HPV16-positive cancers. In the study overall: A couple of HPV16-positive patients' cells yielded candidate HPV-specific clones and common motifs.

Findings of the study overall: Candidate HPV-specific clones and E7-related TCR motifs grew in tumor during treatment. Only two HPV16-positive patients supplied the functional HPV-specificity definition.

This sample was taken from a patient who underwent chemoradiotherapy. The sequence derives from a human donor with HPV-associated anogenital cancer. The rearrangement joins TRBV19 to TRBJ2-2; 10 positions agree with TRBD2. The CDR3 is CASSIRASGGTGELFF. In DNA form, the CDR3 reads TGTGCCAGTAGTATTCGGGCTAGCGGGGGCACCGGGGAGCTGTTTTTT.